The present T cell receptor beta chain was sequenced within a study of T cells after yellow fever vaccination (dated by TCRdb to the late 2010s). Study-level background: The SMART-Seq v4 Ultra Low Input RNA kit was used to prepare libraries from fractions with low cell numbers. Bulk TCR alpha and beta repertoires were sequenced longitudinally to track T-cell clones before and after primary and booster YFV17D yellow fever vaccination. Two healthy male donors, one aged 18 to 29 and one aged 30 to 39 years, were included in the cohort. Bulk PBMC replicates and cell subsets were isolated from blood drawn at multiple timepoints before and after both primary and secondary immunization. Study-wide findings and limitations: FACS-sorted repertoires could contain abundant contaminating clonotypes from the bulk population, so computational filtering was required. A small fraction of clonotypes showed up in both the CD4 and CD8 compartments, probably as a result of convergent recombination. Compared with the primary T-cell response, the secondary T-cell response was weaker but faster, peaking on day 5 rather than day 15. Only two donors were included in the study, so the extent to which the findings can be generalized is limited. After the booster, most clones that had expanded after primary vaccination were detected again (about 95% of CD4 and 88% of CD8), suggesting broad maintenance of memory.

Sequenced on an Illumina NovaSeq 6000. TCR cDNA was synthesized by 5'RACE template switching, through which a universal primer site and unique molecular identifiers were introduced. Priming for cDNA synthesis came from both the TCR alpha and TCR beta constant segments. Two PCR steps were used to amplify libraries, with sample barcodes and sequencing adapters being added in the second step. Libraries were sequenced on Illumina HiSeq 2500 (2x100 bp) or NovaSeq (2x150 bp). The original methods were these. Reads were demultiplexed and collapsed into UMI consensus sequences with MIGEC, and V(D)J alignment was performed with MiXCR. Clonotypes responding to the vaccine were identified with edgeR on replicate PBMC samples, with the criteria of FDR below 0.01 and a log2 fold change above 5 up to day 15. Each bulk clonotype received a CD4 or CD8 identity based on whether the sequenced CD4 or CD8 repertoire contained that clonotype at higher abundance. Through fastp at Q25 and MiXCR, TCRdb rebuilt clones from the public reads, retaining in-frame beta chains. Every distinct CDR3 protein forms one entry, paired with its most common genes and DNA. TCRdb's processing, not the authors', yielded these V and J calls. This sample is represented by around 250,000 distinct CDR3 sequences; roughly 5% of them were singletons. Less than 3.5% of the sample goes to the ten largest clones.

Taken with the paper, the label for treatment or condition translates to: live attenuated yellow fever vaccine strain. PBMCs were isolated from peripheral blood using a standard Ficoll-Paque protocol. CD4 and CD8 T-cell fractions were isolated with Dynabeads CD4 and CD8 positive selection kits. RNA was extracted with TriZol from bulk PBMCs, CD4 and CD8 fractions, and dextramer-positive and dextramer-negative fractions. The germline V gene specifies MNHNS as CDR1 and SASEGT as CDR2. V loses 4 bases at its end and J loses 5 bases; junction bases beyond the gene matches: 6. Taken from cysteine to phenylalanine, the CDR3 has 15 residues. Of all the DNA, just the CDR3 is kept, 45 bases in frame from base 1. There are many counts of this clonotype. It lacks a known antigen. Base qualities are not at hand, and no much larger clone is one base apart.

This clonotype originated in a man aged 18 to 29 who received the YFV17D yellow fever vaccine. The sequence links TRBV6-1 to TRBJ2-3, with TRBD2 identical over 10 junction bases. Material: CD4+ T cells sorted from PBMCs, obtained on the day of the yellow fever booster vaccination. The CDR3 loop reads CASSAYSGGKDTQYF. The DNA sequence is given as TGTGCCAGCAGTGCCTATAGCGGGGGGAAAGATACGCAGTATTTT.